The sequence of this T cell receptor (beta chain) was determined in a study of blood T cell repertoires in COVID-19. Study-level information: PBMCs, B-cell-depleted T cells, or T cells provided the cDNA or gDNA that made up the material.

The V gene's germline CDR1 is SGHKS and CDR2 YYEKEE (reference sequence). The CDR3 is made up of 18 amino acids. The V end lost 4 bases, the J end lost 5 bases, and 26 bases lay between the germline ends. Sequenced by immunoSEQ multiplex PCR; TCRdb stores in-frame clones only, minus some. The table has 150,000 to 200,000 clones, 85% seen once; the top ten hold less than 6.5%. The V and J genes are TRBV5-5 and TRBJ2-3, with D possibly TRBD2 on 5 matching bases. What was sequenced was peripheral blood. This sequence originates from a woman in her forties or fifties with COVID-19, enrolled during active disease. CDR3 amino acids: CASSRSEGFGFFLDTQYF. CDR3 nucleotides: TGTGCCAGCAGCCGGTCTGAGGGTTTTGGGTTTTTTTTAGATACGCAGTATTTT.